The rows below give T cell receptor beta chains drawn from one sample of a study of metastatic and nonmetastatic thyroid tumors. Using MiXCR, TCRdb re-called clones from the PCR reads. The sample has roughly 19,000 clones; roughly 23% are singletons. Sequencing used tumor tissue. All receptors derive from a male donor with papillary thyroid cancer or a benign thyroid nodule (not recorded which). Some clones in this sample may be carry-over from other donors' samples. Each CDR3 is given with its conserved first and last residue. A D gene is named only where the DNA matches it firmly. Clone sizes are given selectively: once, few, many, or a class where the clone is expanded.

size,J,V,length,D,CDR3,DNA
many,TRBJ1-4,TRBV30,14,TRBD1,CAWSVRQGGEKLFF,TGTGCCTGGAGTGTACGTCAGGGGGGTGAAAAACTGTTTTTT
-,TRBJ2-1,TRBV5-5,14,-,CASSLGQSYNEQFF,TGTGCCAGCAGCTTGGGACAGAGTTACAATGAGCAGTTCTTC
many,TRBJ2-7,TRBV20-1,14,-,CSASTGTAAYEQYF,TGCAGTGCTAGTACCGGGACGGCTGCCTACGAGCAGTACTTC
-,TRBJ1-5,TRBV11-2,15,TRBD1,CASSLRQGLNQPQHF,TGTGCCAGCAGCTTAAGACAGGGTTTAAATCAGCCCCAGCATTTT
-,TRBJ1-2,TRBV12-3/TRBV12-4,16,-,CASSPTGFPNFYGYTF,TGTGCCAGCAGTCCGACCGGGTTCCCAAACTTCTATGGCTACACTTTC
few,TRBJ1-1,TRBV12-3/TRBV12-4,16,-,CASSFVDLVVNTEAFF,TGTGCCAGCAGTTTTGTGGATTTGGTGGTGAACACTGAAGCTTTCTTT
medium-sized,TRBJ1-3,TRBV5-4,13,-,CASSFRDGNTIYF,TGTGCCAGCAGCTTCAGGGATGGAAACACCATATATTTT
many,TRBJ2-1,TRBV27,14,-,CASSLRGGSNEQFF,TGTGCCAGCAGTTTACGAGGCGGGTCCAATGAGCAGTTCTTC
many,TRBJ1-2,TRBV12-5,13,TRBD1,CASGLGQGYGYTF,TGTGCTAGTGGGCTGGGACAGGGGTATGGCTACACCTTC
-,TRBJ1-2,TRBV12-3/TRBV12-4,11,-,CASIVVNGYTF,TGTGCCAGCATTGTCGTGAATGGCTACACCTTC
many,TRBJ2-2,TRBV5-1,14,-,CASTPGEVTGELFF,TGCGCCAGCACCCCCGGGGAGGTGACCGGGGAGCTGTTTTTT
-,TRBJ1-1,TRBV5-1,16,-,CASSPGHPIMNTEAFF,TGCGCCAGCAGTCCAGGGCACCCAATCATGAACACTGAAGCTTTCTTT
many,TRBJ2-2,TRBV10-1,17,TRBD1,CASSEAGTGSNTGELFF,TGCGCCAGCAGTGAGGCCGGGACAGGTTCGAACACCGGGGAGCTGTTTTTT
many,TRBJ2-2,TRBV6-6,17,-,CASIHDWGWETAGELFF,TGTGCCAGCATTCACGACTGGGGGTGGGAAACCGCCGGGGAGCTGTTTTTT
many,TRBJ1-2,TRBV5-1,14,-,CASSQSTGGYGYTF,TGCGCCAGCAGCCAGTCAACAGGAGGATATGGCTACACCTTC
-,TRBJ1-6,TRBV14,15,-,CASSPRQAPNSPLHF,TGTGCCAGCAGCCCGAGACAGGCTCCTAATTCACCCCTCCACTTT
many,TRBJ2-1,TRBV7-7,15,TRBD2,CASSFGLAIYNEQFF,TGTGCTAGCAGCTTCGGACTAGCGATCTACAATGAGCAGTTCTTC
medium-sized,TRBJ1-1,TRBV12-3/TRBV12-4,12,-,CASREQGREAFF,TGTGCCAGCAGGGAACAGGGCAGGGAAGCTTTCTTT
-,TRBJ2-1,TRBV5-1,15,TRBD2,CASSNPSGSYNEQFF,TGCGCCAGCAGTAATCCAAGCGGGAGCTACAATGAGCAGTTCTTC
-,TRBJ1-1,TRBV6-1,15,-,CASRGATGENTEAFF,TGTGCCAGCAGGGGGGCCACAGGCGAGAACACTGAAGCTTTCTTT
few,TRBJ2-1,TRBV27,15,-,CASRLGGTNRNEQFF,TGTGCCAGCAGGCTAGGCGGGACAAACCGCAATGAGCAGTTCTTC
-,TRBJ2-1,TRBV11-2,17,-,CASSSPAGAKTYNEQFF,TGTGCCAGCAGCTCACCCGCGGGGGCGAAGACCTACAATGAGCAGTTCTTC
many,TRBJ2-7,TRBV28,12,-,CASCQSRYEQYF,TGTGCCAGCTGTCAGAGTCGCTACGAGCAGTACTTC
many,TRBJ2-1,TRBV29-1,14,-,CSGQGNEKGNEQFF,TGCAGCGGTCAGGGTAATGAAAAAGGCAATGAGCAGTTCTTC
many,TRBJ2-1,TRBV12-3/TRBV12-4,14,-,CASSLALLGNEQFF,TGTGCCAGCAGTTTAGCGCTCCTCGGCAATGAGCAGTTCTTC
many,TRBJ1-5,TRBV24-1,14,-,CATSEGGHNQPQHF,TGTGCCACCAGTGAAGGTGGACACAATCAGCCCCAGCATTTT
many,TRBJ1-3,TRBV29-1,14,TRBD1,CSVEEQGLRNTIYF,TGCAGCGTTGAAGAACAGGGGCTGCGAAACACCATATATTTT
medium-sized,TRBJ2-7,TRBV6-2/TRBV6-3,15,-,CASSLLGALGNEQYF,TGTGCCAGCAGCCTCCTGGGGGCACTAGGGAACGAGCAGTACTTC
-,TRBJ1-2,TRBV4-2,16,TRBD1,CASSQATGEGGYGYTF,TGTGCCAGCAGCCAGGCTACAGGGGAGGGCGGCTATGGCTACACCTTC
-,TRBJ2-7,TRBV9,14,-,CASSLAVSSYEQYF,TGTGCCAGCAGCCTTGCGGTATCTTCCTACGAGCAGTACTTC
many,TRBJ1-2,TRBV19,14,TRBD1,CASSFDRGIDGYTF,TGTGCCAGTAGTTTCGACAGGGGAATAGATGGCTACACCTTC
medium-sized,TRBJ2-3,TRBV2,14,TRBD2,CASNLAGVTDTQYF,TGTGCCAGCAATTTAGCGGGAGTTACAGATACGCAGTATTTT
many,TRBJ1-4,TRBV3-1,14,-,CASSQYRGGGKLFF,TGTGCCAGCAGCCAGTACCGAGGTGGCGGAAAACTGTTTTTT
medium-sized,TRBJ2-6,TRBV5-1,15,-,CASSLANSGANVLTF,TGCGCCAGCAGCTTGGCGAACTCTGGGGCCAACGTCCTGACTTTC
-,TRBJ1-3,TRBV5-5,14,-,CASNLGGDVNTIYF,TGTGCCAGCAACTTGGGTGGGGATGTAAACACCATATATTTT
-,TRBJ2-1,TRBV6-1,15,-,CASRSGQNNYNEQFF,TGTGCCAGCAGGTCAGGACAGAACAACTACAATGAGCAGTTCTTC
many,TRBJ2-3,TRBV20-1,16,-,CSARDDGASGTDTQYF,TGCAGTGCTAGAGATGACGGGGCTAGCGGCACAGATACGCAGTATTTT
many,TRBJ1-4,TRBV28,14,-,CASRSRWLGEKLFF,TGTGCCAGCAGGTCACGGTGGTTGGGTGAAAAACTGTTTTTT
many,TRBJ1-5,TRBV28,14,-,CASSLQSANQPQHF,TGTGCCAGCAGTTTACAGTCGGCAAATCAGCCCCAGCATTTT
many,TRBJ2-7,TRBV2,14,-,CASSAGRAGYEQYF,TGTGCCAGCAGTGCGGGAAGGGCGGGGTACGAGCAGTACTTC
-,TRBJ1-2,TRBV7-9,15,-,CASSFYILGSEGYTF,TGTGCCAGCAGCTTTTATATTTTGGGATCGGAGGGCTACACCTTC
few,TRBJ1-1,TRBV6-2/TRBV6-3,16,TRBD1,CASSYSGTGLRTEAFF,TGTGCCAGCAGTTACTCCGGGACAGGGCTTAGGACTGAAGCTTTCTTT
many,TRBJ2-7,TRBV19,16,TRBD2,CASSNIAGGPSWEQYF,TGTGCCAGTAGTAACATAGCGGGAGGGCCCTCGTGGGAGCAGTACTTC
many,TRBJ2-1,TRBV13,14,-,CASSLGQGGDEQFF,TGTGCCAGCAGCTTAGGACAGGGTGGCGATGAGCAGTTCTTC
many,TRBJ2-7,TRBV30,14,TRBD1,CAWSVQGAFYEQYF,TGTGCCTGGAGTGTACAGGGGGCGTTTTACGAGCAGTACTTC
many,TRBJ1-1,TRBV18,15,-,CASSPPSVRATEAFF,TGTGCCAGCTCACCACCGTCCGTAAGGGCTACTGAAGCTTTCTTT
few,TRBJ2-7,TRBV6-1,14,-,CASNLGEGYHEQYF,TGTGCCAGCAACCTGGGAGAGGGTTACCACGAGCAGTACTTC
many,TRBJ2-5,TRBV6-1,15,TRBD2,CASGEDLAGGETQYF,TGTGCCAGCGGTGAGGATTTAGCGGGAGGAGAGACCCAGTACTTC
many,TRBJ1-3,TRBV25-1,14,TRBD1,CASSPRTGGNTIYF,TGTGCCAGCAGTCCCCGGACAGGAGGAAACACCATATATTTT
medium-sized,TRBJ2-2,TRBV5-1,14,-,CASSLAAISGELFF,TGCGCCAGCAGCTTGGCGGCTATTAGCGGGGAGCTGTTTTTT
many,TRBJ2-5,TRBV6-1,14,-,CASSRRQAQETQYF,TGTGCCAGCAGTAGACGACAGGCTCAAGAGACCCAGTACTTC
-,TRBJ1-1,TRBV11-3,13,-,CASSSAVLTEAFF,TGTGCCAGCAGCTCTGCGGTTCTCACTGAAGCTTTCTTT
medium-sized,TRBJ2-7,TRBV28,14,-,CASSLTGLQNEQYF,TGTGCCAGCAGTTTAACAGGACTCCAAAACGAGCAGTACTTC
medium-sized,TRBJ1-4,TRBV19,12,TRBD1,CASNDRDEKLFF,TGTGCCAGTAATGACAGGGATGAAAAACTGTTTTTT